This paragraph covers one TCR beta chain sequence. It has no known antigen specificity. Base quality data are lacking; no much larger clone is found one base away. This sample is part of a study of T cells in Graves' hyperthyroidism and ophthalmopathy (dated by TCRdb to about 2019). For the study in its entirety: Peripheral blood samples were taken at initial diagnosis, before any treatment was given. According to the paper, TCR Vbeta CDR3 sequencing was carried out on 120 to 150 peripheral blood samples, which came from 40 to 45 ophthalmopathy, fewer than 80 hyperthyroidism and about 17 progressor patients. Thyroid tissue and blood T-cell repertoires from about six Graves' hyperthyroidism patients were also compared in the study. An independent validation cohort of 18 to 20 hyperthyroidism patients and about 16 patients who later progressed to ophthalmopathy tested prospective prediction of ophthalmopathy. TCR V-J signatures able to tell the groups apart were searched for in a discovery cohort of approximately 95 patients, of whom fewer than 45 had Graves' ophthalmopathy and 57 had stable Graves' hyperthyroidism. Once sampling was done, hyperthyroidism patients were given methimazole at a starting dose of 30 mg daily, whereas ophthalmopathy patients were given high-dose intravenous methylprednisolone. The 90 to 100 discovery patients were randomly divided into training and test sets at a 7:3 ratio.

Amplification of TCR beta CDR3 regions was carried out from RNA transcripts. For the first round of RT-PCR on the TCR CDR3, the HTBI primer set was used together with the Qiagen OneStep RT-PCR kit. Libraries were constructed in a second round of multiplex PCR, after which size selection and purification were carried out. Sequencing of the libraries was done on an Illumina HiSeq2000 using paired-end 100 bp reads. As for the authors' bioinformatics: SOAPnuke was used to process the raw data, with reads discarded if the reads contained adapters or uncalled bases, had a mean Phred below 15, or lacked an exact constant-primer or identifier match. COPE v1.2.5 was used to merge the high-quality paired reads, and each unique nucleotide sequence was defined as a clonotype. MiTCR v1.1 was used to align the clonotypes against IMGT TRBV, TRBD and TRBJ reference segments. Only V-J combinations with frequency above 0.0001, covering 98% to 99.2% of repertoires, were analysed. The TCS score was defined as F50 (clonal expansion) divided by E x V (chaos), with BLOSUM62-based TCRdist calculated between CDR3 peptides within each V-J. Welch's t-statistics and random forest reduced fewer than 600 V-J features to fewer than 15, which were used in a naive Bayes classifier (R e1071). TCRdb took the public reads, trimmed them with fastp at Q25, ran MiXCR for clone calling and kept in-frame beta chains. Duplicate CDR3 protein sequences are folded into a single record with the most common DNA and genes. The V and J calls come from TCRdb's annotation, not from the publication. Recorded for this sample are fewer than 800,000 distinct CDR3 sequences; 15% to 20% of them occurred a single time. Around 8.1% of the sample is in the top ten clones.

The paper as a whole reports these results and caveats: Most expanded thyroid clonotypes (frequency above 0.001) were also found in blood, which suggests that blood repertoires may mirror thyroid immune responses. During validation, the model predicted progression to ophthalmopathy a median of roughly 7.1 months ahead of onset, with approximately 70% sensitivity and around 72% specificity. A model built on a 13 V-J signature distinguished ophthalmopathy from stable hyperthyroidism, reaching 87.88% sensitivity and about 81% specificity in cross-validation and 80%/75% in testing. No statistical method was used to fix the sample size in advance, and group allocation was not hidden from the investigators.

The CDR3 holds 12 amino acids from the cysteine to the phenylalanine. The DNA shown is the 36-base CDR3, in frame from base 1. The junction carries 6 bases between V and J, which are trimmed by 4 bases and 2 bases respectively. CDR1 and CDR2 (ENHRY, SYGVKD) derive from the germline V gene. Graves' hyperthyroidism was defined as stable when no progression to ophthalmopathy occurred over 18 months of follow-up. Hyperthyroidism patients were aged 18 to 65 years and newly diagnosed, with disease duration of less than 2 months. Exclusion was applied to patients with uncontrolled infections, other autoimmune diseases, pregnancy or lactation. Diagnoses relied on clinical symptoms, serum thyroxine and TRAb, thyroid ultrasound and orbital computed tomography. PBMCs were isolated from around 10 ml of fresh peripheral blood by Ficoll-Paque density gradient centrifugation. Total RNA was extracted using Trizol reagent, and RNA quality was assessed on an Agilent 2100 Bioanalyzer.

This sequence uses TRBV10-3 and TRBJ2-7; the D gene lacks a confident call. The source material was blood. The TCR was taken from a man in his late teens or twenties with Graves' hyperthyroidism. The nucleotide sequence is TGTGCCATCAGTGGCAGGACCTACGAGCAGTACTTC. This codes for CAISGRTYEQYF.